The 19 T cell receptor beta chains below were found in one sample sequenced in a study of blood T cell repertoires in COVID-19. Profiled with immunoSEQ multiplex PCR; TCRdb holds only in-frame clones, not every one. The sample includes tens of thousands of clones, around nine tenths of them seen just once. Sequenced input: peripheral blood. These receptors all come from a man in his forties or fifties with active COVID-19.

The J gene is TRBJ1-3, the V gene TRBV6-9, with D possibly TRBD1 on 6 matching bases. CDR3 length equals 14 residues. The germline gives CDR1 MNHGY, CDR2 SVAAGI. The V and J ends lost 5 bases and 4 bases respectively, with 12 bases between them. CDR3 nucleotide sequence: TGTGCCAGCAGTACGGGGGGCGCGGGAAACACCATATATTTT. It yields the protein CASSTGGAGNTIYF.

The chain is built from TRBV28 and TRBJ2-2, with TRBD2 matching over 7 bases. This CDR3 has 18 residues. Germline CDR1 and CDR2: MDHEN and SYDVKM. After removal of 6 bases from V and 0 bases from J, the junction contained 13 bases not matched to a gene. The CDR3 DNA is TGTGCCAGCAGACCCAGACTAGCACGACTTACGAACACCGGGGAGCTGTTTTTT. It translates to CASRPRLARLTNTGELFF.

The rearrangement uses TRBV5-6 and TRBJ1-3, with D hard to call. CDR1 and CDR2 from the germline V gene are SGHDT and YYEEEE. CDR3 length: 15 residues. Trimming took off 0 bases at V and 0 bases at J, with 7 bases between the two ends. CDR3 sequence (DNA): TGTGCCAGCAGCTTGGGGCTCCTCTCTGGAAACACCATATATTTT. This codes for CASSLGLLSGNTIYF.

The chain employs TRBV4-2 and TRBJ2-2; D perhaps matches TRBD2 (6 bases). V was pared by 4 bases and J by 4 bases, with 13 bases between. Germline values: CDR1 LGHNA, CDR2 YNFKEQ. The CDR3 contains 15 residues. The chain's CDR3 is CASSRETRGTGELFF. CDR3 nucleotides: TGTGCCAGCAGCCGAGAGACTAGGGGCACCGGGGAGCTGTTTTTT.

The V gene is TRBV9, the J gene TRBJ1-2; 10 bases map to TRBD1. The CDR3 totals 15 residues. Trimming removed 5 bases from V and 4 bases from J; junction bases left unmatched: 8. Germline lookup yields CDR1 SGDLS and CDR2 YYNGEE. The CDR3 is CASSPTGQGGYGYTF. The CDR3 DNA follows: TGTGCCAGCAGTCCAACCGGACAGGGGGGCTATGGCTACACCTTC.

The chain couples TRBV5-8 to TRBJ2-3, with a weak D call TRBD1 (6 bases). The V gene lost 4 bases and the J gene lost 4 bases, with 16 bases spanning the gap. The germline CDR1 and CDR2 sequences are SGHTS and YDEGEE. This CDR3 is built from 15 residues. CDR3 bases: TGTGCCAGCAGCATCCCTAGGGGGTGGGCAGATACGCAGTATTTT. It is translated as CASSIPRGWADTQYF.

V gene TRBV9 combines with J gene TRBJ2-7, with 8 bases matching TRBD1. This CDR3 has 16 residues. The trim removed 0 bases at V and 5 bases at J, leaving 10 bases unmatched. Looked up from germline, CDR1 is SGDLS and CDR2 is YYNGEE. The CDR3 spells CASSVAIWTGSNEQYF. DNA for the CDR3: TGTGCCAGCAGCGTAGCTATTTGGACAGGGAGTAACGAGCAGTACTTC.

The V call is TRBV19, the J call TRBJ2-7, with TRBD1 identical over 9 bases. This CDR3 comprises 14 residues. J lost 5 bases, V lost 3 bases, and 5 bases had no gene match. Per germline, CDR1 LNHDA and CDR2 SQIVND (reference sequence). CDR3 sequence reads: CASSIGTGFNEQYF. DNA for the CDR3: TGTGCCAGTAGTATCGGGACAGGGTTTAACGAGCAGTACTTC.

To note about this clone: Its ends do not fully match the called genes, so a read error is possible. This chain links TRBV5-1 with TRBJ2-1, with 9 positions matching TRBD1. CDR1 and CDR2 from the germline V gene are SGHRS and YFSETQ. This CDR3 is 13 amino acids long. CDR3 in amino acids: CASSFTGTGSWVF. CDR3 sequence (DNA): TGCGCCAGCAGCTTTACCGGGACAGGGTCGTGGGTCTTC.

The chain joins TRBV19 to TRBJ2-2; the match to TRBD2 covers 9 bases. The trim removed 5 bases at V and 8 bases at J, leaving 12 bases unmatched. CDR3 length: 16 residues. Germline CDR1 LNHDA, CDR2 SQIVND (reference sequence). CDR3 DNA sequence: TGTGCCAGTAGTCCCCGACTAGCGGAGCGCACAGGGGAGCTGTTTTTT. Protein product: CASSPRLAERTGELFF.

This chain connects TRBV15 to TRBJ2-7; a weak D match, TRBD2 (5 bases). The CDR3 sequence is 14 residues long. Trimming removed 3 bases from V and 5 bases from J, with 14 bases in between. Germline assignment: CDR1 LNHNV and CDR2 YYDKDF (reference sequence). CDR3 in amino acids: CATSSFVLANEQYF. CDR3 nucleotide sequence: TGTGCCACCAGCAGCTTCGTCCTAGCAAACGAGCAGTACTTC. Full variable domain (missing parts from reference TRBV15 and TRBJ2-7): DAMVIQNPRYQVTQFGKPVTLSCSQTLNHNVMYWYQQKSSQAPKLLFHYYDKDFNNEADTPDNFQSRRPNTSFCFLDIRSPGLGDTAMYLCATSSFVLANEQYFGPGTRLTVT.

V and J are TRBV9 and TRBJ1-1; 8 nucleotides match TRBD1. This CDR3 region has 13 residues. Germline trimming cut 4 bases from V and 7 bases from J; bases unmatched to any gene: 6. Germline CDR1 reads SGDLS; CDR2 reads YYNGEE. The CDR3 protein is CASSYGQGNEAFF. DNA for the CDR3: TGTGCCAGCAGCTACGGACAGGGAAATGAAGCTTTCTTT.

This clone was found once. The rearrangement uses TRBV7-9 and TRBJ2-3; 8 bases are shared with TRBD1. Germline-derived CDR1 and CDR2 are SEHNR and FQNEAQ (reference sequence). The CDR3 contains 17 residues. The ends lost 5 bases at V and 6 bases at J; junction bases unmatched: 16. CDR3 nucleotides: TGTGCCAGCAGCGCCTCCGGGACAGGTTTTAAAAAGGATACGCAGTATTTT. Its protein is CASSASGTGFKKDTQYF.

In nucleotides, the CDR3 is TGTGCCAGCAGCTACCTTAGCGCCCCTTACAATGAGCAGTTCTTC. This translates into CASSYLSAPYNEQFF. The V gene is TRBV7-8, the J gene TRBJ2-1; tentative D call: TRBD2 (5 bases). CDR3 length: 15 amino acids. Germline V gene data show CDR1 as SGHVS and CDR2 as FQNEAQ. Trimming left V 4 bases short and J 4 bases short, with 14 bases between.

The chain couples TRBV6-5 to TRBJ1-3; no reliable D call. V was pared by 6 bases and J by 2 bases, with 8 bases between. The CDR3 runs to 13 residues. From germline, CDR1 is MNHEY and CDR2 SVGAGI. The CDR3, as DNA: TGTGCCAGCAGGGCCCCAGCTGGAAACACCATATATTTT. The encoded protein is CASRAPAGNTIYF.

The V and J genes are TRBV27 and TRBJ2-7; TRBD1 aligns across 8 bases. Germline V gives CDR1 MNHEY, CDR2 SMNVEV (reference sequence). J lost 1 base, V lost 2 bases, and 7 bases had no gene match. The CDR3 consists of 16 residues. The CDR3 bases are TGTGCCAGCAGTTTAAAAGGGACAGGCCTTTCCTACGAGCAGTACTTC. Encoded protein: CASSLKGTGLSYEQYF.

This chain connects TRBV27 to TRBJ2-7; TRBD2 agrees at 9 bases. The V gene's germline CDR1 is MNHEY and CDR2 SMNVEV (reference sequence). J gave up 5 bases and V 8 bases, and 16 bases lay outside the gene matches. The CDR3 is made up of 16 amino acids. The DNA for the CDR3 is TGTGCCAGCGCCGTGGCGGGGGGGTCTTTATACGACGAGCAGTACTTC. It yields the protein CASAVAGGSLYDEQYF.

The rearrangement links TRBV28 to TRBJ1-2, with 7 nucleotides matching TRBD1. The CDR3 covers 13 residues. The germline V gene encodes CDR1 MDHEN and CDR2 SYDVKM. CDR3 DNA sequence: TGTTCTGTTACAGGGGTTACTAACTATGGCTACACCTTC. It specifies CSVTGVTNYGYTF.

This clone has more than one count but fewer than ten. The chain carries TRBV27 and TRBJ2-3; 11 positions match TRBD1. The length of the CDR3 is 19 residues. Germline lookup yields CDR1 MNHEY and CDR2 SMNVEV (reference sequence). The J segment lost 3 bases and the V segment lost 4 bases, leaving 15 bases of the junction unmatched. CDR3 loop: CASSYSGTGGLGFTDTQYF. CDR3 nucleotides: TGTGCCAGCAGTTACTCCGGGACAGGGGGTTTGGGGTTTACAGATACGCAGTATTTT.